Here is one T cell receptor (beta chain) with its context. These data originate in a study of control samples from healthy donors and cancer patients. Germline CDR1 is SGHVS and CDR2 is FNYEAQ. V shed 4 bases and J shed 2 bases, with 9 bases lying between them. CDR3 size: 14 residues. Generated by immunoSEQ multiplex PCR, the TCRdb table keeps only in-frame clones and is missing some. The sample includes fewer than 200,000 clones, almost 90% of them seen just once. Sequencing was performed on blood. This clonotype was sampled from a woman aged 45-65 years in good health. This sequence joins TRBV7-6 and TRBJ2-1; D not certain. CDR3 loop: CASSSASPYNEQFF. CDR3 DNA: TGTGCCAGCAGCTCCGCATCTCCCTACAATGAGCAGTTCTTC. Using reference TRBV7-6 and TRBJ2-1 for the parts outside the CDR3, the full variable domain is GAGVSQSPRYKVTKRGQDVALRCDPISGHVSLYWYRQALGQGPEFLTYFNYEAQQDKSGLPNDRFSAERPEGSISTLTIQRTEQRDSAMYRCASSSASPYNEQFFGPGTRLTVL.